The TCR beta chain under discussion was sequenced for a study of T-cell memory formation after mild COVID-19. Using its own MiXCR run on the 5' RACE reads, TCRdb lists one record per CDR3 protein. The data show nearly 200,000 distinct CDR3 sequences, around 17% seen once. Trimming shortened V by 4 bases and J by 4 bases, and 14 bases separated the two germline ends. The CDR3 runs to 15 residues. J is TRBJ1-5 and V is TRBV12-3 or TRBV12-4, with TRBD1 as a possible D gene (6 bases). The receptor comes from an adult woman who had mild COVID-19 (a few samples of this study predate the infection). Cell type and time point are not known. The sample was PBMCs or a T cell subset sorted from them (not recorded which). CDR3 coding DNA: TGTGCCAGCAGTTGGGGGGCACAGGCAAATCAGCCCCAGCATTTT. Translating it yields CASSWGAQANQPQHF.